This T cell receptor (beta chain) was obtained from a study of CD8 T cells in Susac syndrome. Random hexamers were used to reverse transcribe an amount of roughly 0.45 to 1 ug RNA. TCRdb analysed the immunoSEQ multiplex PCR reads with MiXCR anew, one entry per CDR3 protein. The repertoire holds about 160,000 distinct CDR3 sequences, with approximately 92% as singletons. Sequencing used CD4+ T cells from PBMCs. This sequence originates from a human donor in good health.

This CDR3 reads CSVEDPRGGTEAFF. CDR3 nucleotide sequence: TGCAGCGTTGAAGATCCCAGGGGGGGGACTGAAGCTTTCTTT. J is TRBJ1-1 and V is TRBV29-1, with 7 bases lining up with TRBD1. The CDR3 is 14 residues long. V shed 0 bases, J shed 5 bases, and the junction held 6 bases outside the gene matches. Germline-derived CDR1 and CDR2 are SQVTM and ANQGSEA.